This T cell receptor (beta chain) is drawn from a study of blood T cells in healthy people across ages. Through a sample-barcoded 5' primer and a J-beta primer mix, a second PCR was run for roughly 7 to 12 cycles. Each CDR3 protein is one row after TCRdb ran MiXCR on the 5' RACE reads. Altogether 1.5 million to 2 million distinct CDR3 sequences are present, 28% being singletons, with the ten largest covering 6.5% to 8.5%. The sample holds many counts of this clonotype. This CDR3 has 14 residues. Germline CDR1 and CDR2: KGHSH and LQKENI. The J segment lost 7 bases and the V segment lost 6 bases, leaving 7 bases of the junction unmatched.

This receptor was taken from a woman in her thirties in good health. The chain combines TRBV18 with TRBJ2-1; TRBD1 aligns across 9 bases. Source material: blood. The CDR3 loop reads CASSLRTGENEQFF. CDR3 coding DNA: TGTGCCAGCTCCCTTAGGACAGGGGAGAATGAGCAGTTCTTC.